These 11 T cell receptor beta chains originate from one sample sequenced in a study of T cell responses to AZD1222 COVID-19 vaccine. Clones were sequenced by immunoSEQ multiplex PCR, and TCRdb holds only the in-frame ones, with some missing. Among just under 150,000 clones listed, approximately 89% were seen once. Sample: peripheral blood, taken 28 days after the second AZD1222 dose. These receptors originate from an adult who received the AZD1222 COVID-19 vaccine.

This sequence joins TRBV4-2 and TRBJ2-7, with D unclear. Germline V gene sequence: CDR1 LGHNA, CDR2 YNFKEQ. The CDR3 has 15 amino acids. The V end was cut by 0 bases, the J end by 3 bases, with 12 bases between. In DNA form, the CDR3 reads TGTGCCAGCAGCCAAGATCTTCCAGAGATCTACGAGCAGTACTTC. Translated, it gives CASSQDLPEIYEQYF.

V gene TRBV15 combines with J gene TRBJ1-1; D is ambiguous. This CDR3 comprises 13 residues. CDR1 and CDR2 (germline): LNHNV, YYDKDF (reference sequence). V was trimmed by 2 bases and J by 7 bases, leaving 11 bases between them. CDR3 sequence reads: CATSRPGQFEAFF. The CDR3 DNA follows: TGTGCCACCAGCAGACCTGGGCAGTTTGAAGCTTTCTTT. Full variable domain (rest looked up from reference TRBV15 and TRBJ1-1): DAMVIQNPRYQVTQFGKPVTLSCSQTLNHNVMYWYQQKSSQAPKLLFHYYDKDFNNEADTPDNFQSRRPNTSFCFLDIRSPGLGDTAMYLCATSRPGQFEAFFGQGTRLTVV.

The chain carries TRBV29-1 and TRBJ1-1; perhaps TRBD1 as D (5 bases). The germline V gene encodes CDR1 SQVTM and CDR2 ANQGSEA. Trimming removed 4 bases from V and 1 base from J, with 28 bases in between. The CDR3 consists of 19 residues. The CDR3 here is CSVGLQGNHLGLWNTEAFF. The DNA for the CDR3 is TGCAGCGTTGGGCTTCAGGGTAATCACTTGGGATTGTGGAACACTGAAGCTTTCTTT.

For the CDR3, the DNA is TGTGCCTGGAGTGTAAACGAGGGTCTAGGCTACACCTTC. Protein: CAWSVNEGLGYTF. V is TRBV30 and J is TRBJ1-2; D remains unclear. The germline CDR1 and CDR2 sequences are GTSNPN and SVGIG (reference sequence). V was clipped by 0 bases and J by 8 bases, with 13 bases between them. CDR3 length: 13 residues.

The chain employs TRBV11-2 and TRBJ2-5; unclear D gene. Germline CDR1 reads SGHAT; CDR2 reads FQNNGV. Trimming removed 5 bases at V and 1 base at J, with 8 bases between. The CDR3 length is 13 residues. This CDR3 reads CASSKHRQETQYF. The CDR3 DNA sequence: TGTGCCAGCAGCAAACATCGCCAAGAGACCCAGTACTTC.

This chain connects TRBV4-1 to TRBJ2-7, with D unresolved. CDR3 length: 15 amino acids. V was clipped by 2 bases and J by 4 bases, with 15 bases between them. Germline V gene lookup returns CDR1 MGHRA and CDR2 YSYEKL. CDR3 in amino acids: CASSQTHGAGYEQYF. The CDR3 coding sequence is TGCGCCAGCAGCCAAACTCACGGAGCCGGTTACGAGCAGTACTTC.

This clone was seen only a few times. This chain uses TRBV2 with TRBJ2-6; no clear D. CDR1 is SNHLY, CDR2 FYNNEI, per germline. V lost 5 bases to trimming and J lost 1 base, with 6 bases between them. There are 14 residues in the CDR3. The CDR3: CASSPESGANVLTF. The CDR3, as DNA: TGTGCCAGCAGTCCAGAGTCTGGGGCCAACGTCCTGACTTTC.

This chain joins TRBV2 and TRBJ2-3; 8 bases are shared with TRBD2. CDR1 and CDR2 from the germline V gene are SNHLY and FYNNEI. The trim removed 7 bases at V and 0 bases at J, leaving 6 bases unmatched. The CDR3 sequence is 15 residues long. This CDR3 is CASIWRGDSTDTQYF. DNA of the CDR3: TGTGCCAGCATTTGGCGGGGGGATAGCACAGATACGCAGTATTTT.

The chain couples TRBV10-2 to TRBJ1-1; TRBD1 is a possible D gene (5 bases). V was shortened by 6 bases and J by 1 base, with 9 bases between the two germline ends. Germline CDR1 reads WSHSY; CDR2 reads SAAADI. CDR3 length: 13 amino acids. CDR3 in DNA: TGCGCCAGCAGATTGACAGAGAACACTGAAGCTTTCTTT. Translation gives CASRLTENTEAFF.

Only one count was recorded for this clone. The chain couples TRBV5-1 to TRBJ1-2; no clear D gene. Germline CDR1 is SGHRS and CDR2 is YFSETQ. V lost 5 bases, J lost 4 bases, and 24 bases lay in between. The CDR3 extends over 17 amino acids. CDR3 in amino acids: CASSSLVRQERGYGYTF. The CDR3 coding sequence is TGCGCCAGCAGTTCACTCGTTCGGCAGGAAAGAGGCTATGGCTACACCTTC.

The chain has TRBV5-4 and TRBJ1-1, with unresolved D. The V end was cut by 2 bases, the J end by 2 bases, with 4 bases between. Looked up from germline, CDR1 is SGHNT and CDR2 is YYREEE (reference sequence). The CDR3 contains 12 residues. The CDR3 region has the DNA TGTGCCAGCAGCTTCGGAAACACTGAAGCTTTCTTT. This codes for CASSFGNTEAFF. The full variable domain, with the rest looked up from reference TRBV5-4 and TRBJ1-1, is ETGVTQSPTHLIKTRGQQVTLRCSSQSGHNTVSWYQQALGQGPQFIFQYYREEENGRGNFPPRFSGLQFPNYSSELNVNALELDDSALYLCASSFGNTEAFFGQGTRLTVV.